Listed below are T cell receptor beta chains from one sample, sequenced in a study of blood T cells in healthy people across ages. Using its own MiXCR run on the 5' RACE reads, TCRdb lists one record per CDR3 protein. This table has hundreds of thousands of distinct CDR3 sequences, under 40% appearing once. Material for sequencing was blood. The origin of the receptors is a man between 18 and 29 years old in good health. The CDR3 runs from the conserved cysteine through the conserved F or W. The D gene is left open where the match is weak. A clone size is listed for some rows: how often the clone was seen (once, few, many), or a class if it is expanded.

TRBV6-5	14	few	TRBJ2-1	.	CASNKASKAWEQFF	TGTGCCAGCAACAAGGCTAGTAAGGCTTGGGAGCAGTTCTTC
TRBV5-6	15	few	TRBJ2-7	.	CASSLGRNGYNEQYF	TGTGCCAGCAGCTTGGGACGTAATGGTTACAATGAGCAGTACTTC
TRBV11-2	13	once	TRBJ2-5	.	CASRVGSSDEQYF	TGTGCCAGCCGGGTGGGGAGTTCGGATGAGCAGTACTTC
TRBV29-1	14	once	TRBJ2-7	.	CSVEGVTASYEQYF	TGCAGCGTTGAAGGGGTTACAGCTTCCTACGAGCAGTACTTC
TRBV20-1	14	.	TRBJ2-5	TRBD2	CSAPLWRGDGTQYF	TGCAGTGCTCCCCTATGGCGGGGGGACGGGACCCAGTACTTC
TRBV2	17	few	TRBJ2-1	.	CASSERLLANPYNEQFF	TGTGCCAGCAGTGAAAGGTTGTTGGCTAACCCATACAATGAGCAGTTCTTC
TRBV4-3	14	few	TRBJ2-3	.	CASSQTTRGYTQYF	TGCGCCAGCAGCCAAACTACCCGGGGTTATACGCAGTATTTT
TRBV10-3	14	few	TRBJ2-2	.	CAISVQPNTGELFF	TGTGCCATCAGTGTGCAGCCAAACACCGGGGAGCTGTTTTTT
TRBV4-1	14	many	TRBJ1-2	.	CASSQRGLNYGYTF	TGCGCCAGCAGCCAAAGGGGCTTAAACTATGGCTACACCTTC
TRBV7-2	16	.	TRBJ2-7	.	CASSLFSVSSYNEQYF	TGTGCCAGCAGCTTGTTTAGCGTAAGCTCCTACAATGAGCAGTACTTC
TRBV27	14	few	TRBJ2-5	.	CASSFFAGHNEQYF	TGTGCCAGCAGTTTCTTCGCGGGACACAATGAGCAGTACTTC